This T cell receptor beta chain was recorded in a study of CD8 T cells in Susac syndrome. The authors reverse transcribed roughly 0.5 to 1 ug RNA with random hexamers. TCRdb called the immunoSEQ multiplex PCR reads again in MiXCR, with one record for every CDR3 protein. The repertoire includes approximately 170,000 distinct CDR3 sequences, around 95% of them detected once, and about 0.14% sits in the top ten. The receptor comes from a human donor in good health. Input material: CD4+ T cells from PBMCs.

The CDR3 DNA sequence: TGCAGCGTTTTGCGGGGGGGCCTCACAGATACGCAGTATTTT. Its protein is CSVLRGGLTDTQYF. V and J are TRBV29-1 and TRBJ2-3; 9 bases are a match to TRBD2. Trimming removed 5 bases from V and 2 bases from J; junction bases left unmatched: 5. Germline CDR1 reads SQVTM; CDR2 reads ANQGSEA. This CDR3 has 14 residues.